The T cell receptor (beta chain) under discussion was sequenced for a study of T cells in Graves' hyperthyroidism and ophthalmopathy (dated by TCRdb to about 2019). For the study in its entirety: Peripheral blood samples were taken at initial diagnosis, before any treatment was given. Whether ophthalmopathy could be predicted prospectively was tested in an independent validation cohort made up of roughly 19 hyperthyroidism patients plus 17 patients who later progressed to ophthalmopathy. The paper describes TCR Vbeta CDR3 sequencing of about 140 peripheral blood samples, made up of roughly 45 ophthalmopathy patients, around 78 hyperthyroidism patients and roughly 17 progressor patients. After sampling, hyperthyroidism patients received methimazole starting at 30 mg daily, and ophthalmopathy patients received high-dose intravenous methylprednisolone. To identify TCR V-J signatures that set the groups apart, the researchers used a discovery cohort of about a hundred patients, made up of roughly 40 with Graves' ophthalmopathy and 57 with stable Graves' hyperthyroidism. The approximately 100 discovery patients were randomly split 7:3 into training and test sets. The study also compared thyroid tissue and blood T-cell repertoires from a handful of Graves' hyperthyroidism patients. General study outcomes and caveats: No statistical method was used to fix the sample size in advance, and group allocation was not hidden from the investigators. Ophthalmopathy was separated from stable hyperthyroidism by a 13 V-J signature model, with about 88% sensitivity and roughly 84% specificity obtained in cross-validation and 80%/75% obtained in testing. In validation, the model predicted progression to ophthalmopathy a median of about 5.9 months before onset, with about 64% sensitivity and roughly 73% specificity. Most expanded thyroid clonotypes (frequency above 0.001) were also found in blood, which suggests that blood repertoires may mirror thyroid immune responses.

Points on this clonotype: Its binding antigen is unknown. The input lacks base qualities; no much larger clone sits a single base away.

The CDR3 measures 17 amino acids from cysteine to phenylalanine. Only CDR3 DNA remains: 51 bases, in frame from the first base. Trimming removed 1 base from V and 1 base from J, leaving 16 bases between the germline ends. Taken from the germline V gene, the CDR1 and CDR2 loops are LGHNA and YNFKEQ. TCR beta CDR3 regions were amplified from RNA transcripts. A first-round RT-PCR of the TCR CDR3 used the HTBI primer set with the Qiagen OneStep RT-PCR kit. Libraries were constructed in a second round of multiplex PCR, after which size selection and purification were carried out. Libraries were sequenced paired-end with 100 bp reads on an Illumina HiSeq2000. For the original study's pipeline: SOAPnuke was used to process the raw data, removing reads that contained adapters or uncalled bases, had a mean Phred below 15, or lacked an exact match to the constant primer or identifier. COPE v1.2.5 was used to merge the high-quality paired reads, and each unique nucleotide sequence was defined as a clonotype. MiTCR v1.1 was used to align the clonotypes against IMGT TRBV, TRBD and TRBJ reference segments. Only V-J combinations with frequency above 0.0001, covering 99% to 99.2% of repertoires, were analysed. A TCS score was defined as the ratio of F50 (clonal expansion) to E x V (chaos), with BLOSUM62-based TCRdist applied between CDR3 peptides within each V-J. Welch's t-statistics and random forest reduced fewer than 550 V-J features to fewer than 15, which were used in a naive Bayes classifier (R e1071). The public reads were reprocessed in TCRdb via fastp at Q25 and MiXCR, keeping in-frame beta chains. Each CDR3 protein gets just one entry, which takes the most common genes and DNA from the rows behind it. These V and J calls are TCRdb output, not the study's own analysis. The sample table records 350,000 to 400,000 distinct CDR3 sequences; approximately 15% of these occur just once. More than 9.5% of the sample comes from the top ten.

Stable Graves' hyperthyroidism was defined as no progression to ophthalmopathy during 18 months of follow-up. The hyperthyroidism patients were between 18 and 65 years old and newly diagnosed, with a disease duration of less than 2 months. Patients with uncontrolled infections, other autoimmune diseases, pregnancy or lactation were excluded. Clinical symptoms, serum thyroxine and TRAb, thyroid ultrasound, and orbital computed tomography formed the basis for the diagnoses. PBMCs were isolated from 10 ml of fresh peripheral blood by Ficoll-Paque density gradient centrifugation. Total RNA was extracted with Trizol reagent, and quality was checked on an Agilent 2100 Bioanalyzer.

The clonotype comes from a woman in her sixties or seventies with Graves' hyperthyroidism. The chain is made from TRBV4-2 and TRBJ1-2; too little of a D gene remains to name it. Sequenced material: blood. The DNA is TGTGCCAGCAGCCAAGGCTCACTGTCGGCCAGTAACTATGGCTACACCTTC. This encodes CASSQGSLSASNYGYTF.